Detailed here is one T cell receptor (beta chain). The antigen remains undetermined. The data stem from a study of CD8 T cells in ankylosing spondylitis. Study-wide points: Blood from ankylosing spondylitis patients appeared to carry a characteristic roughly 8-variant TCR beta motif. It was reported that disease-linked clones were significantly enriched in matched ankylosing spondylitis synovial fluid.

TCRdb itself ran the 5' RACE reads through MiXCR, one entry per CDR3 protein. Altogether 750,000 to 850,000 distinct CDR3 sequences are present, about an eighth being singletons, with the ten largest covering less than 0.65%. The specimen was blood, either unsorted or a sorted T cell fraction (not recorded which). This clonotype was sampled from a male donor with ankylosing spondylitis.

CDR3 in amino acids: CASRWTSGIEQFF. CDR3 coding DNA: TGTGCCAGCAGGTGGACTAGCGGGATCGAGCAGTTCTTC. V is TRBV6-5 and J is TRBJ2-1; TRBD2 agrees at 12 bases. This CDR3 region has 13 residues. V was clipped by 6 bases and J by 10 bases; unmatched bases: 4. Germline CDR1 and CDR2: MNHEY and SVGAGI.